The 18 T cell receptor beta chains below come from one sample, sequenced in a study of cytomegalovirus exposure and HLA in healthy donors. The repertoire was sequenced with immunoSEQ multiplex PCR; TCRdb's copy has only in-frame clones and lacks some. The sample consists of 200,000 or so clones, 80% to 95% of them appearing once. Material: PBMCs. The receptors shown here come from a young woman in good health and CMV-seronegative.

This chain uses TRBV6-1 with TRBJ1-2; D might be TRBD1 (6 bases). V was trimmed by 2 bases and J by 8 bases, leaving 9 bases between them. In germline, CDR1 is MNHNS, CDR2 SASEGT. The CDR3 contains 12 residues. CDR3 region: CASSESGGGYTF. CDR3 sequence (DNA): TGTGCCAGCAGTGAAAGCGGGGGCGGCTACACCTTC.

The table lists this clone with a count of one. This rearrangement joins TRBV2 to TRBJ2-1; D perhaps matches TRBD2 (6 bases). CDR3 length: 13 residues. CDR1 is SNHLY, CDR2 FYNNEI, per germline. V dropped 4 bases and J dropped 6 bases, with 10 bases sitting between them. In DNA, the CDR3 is TGTGCCAGCAGTGCTGGCGGGGCCAATGAGCAGTTCTTC. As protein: CASSAGGANEQFF.

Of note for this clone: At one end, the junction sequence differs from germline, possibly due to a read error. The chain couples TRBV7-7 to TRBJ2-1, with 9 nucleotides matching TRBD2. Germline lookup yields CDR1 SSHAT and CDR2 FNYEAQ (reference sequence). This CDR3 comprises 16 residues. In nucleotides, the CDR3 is TGTGCTAGCAGCTTAGCAGGGGCGGGAGGGCCTGGGGAGCAGTTCTTC. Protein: CASSLAGAGGPGEQFF.

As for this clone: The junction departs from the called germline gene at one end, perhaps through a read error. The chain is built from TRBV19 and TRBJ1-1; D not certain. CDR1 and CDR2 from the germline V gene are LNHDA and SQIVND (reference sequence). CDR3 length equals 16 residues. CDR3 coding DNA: TGTGCCAGTAGTATGGAGTCTTTTCGGGTGAATACTGAAGCTTTCTTT. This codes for CASSMESFRVNTEAFF.

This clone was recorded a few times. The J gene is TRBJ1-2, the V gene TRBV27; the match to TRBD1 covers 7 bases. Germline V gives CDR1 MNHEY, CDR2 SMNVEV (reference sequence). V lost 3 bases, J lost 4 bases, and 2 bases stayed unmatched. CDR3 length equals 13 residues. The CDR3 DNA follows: TGTGCCAGCAGTTTCAGACAGGGCTATGGCTACACCTTC. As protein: CASSFRQGYGYTF.

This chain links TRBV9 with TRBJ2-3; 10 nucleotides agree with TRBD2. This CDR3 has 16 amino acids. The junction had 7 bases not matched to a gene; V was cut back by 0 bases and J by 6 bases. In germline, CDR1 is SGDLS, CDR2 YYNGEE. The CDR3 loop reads CASSVGAVAGGDTQYF. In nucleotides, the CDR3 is TGTGCCAGCAGCGTAGGGGCGGTAGCGGGAGGTGATACGCAGTATTTT. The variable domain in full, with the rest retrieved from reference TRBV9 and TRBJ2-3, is DSGVTQTPKHLITATGQRVTLRCSPRSGDLSVYWYQQSLDQGLQFLIQYYNGEERAKGNILERFSAQQFPDLHSELNLSSLELGDSALYFCASSVGAVAGGDTQYFGPGTRLTVL.

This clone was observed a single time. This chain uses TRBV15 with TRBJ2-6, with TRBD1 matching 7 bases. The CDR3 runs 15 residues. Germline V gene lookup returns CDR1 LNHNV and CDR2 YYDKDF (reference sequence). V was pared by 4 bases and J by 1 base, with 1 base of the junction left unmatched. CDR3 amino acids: CATSTQGSGANVLTF. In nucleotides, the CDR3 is TGTGCCACCAGCACACAGGGGTCTGGGGCCAACGTCCTGACTTTC.

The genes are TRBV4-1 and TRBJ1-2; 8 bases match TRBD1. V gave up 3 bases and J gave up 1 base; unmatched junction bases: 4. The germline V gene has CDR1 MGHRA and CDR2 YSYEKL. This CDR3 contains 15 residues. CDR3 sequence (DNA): TGCGCCAGCAGCCACGCAGGACAGGGTAACTATGGCTACACCTTC. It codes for CASSHAGQGNYGYTF.

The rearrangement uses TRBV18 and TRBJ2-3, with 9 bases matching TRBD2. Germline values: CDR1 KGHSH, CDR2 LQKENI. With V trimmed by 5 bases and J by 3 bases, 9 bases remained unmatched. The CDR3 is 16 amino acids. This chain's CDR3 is CASSIVGREGTDTQYF. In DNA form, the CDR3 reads TGTGCCAGCTCAATCGTCGGGCGGGAGGGAACAGATACGCAGTATTTT.

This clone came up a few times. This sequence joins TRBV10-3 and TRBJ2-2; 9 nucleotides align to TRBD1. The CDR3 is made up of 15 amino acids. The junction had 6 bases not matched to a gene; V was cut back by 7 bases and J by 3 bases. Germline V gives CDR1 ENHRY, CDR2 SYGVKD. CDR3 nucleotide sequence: TGTGCCATCAATTTCGACAGGGGGGACACCGGGGAGCTGTTTTTT. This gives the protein CAINFDRGDTGELFF.

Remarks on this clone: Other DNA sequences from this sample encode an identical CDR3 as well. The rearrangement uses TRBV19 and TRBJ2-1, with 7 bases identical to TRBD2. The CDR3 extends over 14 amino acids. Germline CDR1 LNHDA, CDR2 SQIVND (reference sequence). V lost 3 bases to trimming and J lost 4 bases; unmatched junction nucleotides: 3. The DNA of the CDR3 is TGTGCCAGTAGTATGGGACTACCTTACAATGAGCAGTTCTTC. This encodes CASSMGLPYNEQFF.

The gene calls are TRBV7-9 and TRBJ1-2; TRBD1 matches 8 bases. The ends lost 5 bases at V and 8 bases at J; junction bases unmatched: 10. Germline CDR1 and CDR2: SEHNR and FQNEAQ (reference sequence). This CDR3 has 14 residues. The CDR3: CASSAPGGALGYTF. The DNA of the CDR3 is TGTGCCAGCAGCGCACCAGGGGGCGCATTAGGCTACACCTTC.

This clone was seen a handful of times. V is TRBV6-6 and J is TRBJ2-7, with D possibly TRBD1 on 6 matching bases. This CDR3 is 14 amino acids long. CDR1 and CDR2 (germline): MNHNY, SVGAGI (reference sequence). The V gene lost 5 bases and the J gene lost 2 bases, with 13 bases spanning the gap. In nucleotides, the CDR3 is TGTGCCAGCAGTCGCCGGACAGCAACCTACGAGCAGTACTTC. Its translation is CASSRRTATYEQYF.

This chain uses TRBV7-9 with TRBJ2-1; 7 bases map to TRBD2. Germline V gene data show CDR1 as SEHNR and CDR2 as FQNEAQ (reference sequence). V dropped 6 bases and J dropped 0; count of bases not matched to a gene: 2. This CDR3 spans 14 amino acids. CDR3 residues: CASSWDYSYNEQFF. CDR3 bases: TGTGCCAGCAGTTGGGACTACTCCTACAATGAGCAGTTCTTC.

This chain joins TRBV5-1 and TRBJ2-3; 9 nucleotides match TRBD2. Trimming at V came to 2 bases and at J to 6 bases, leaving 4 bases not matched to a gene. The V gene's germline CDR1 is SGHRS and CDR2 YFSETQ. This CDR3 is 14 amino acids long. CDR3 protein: CASSFWREGDTQYF. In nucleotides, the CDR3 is TGCGCCAGCAGCTTCTGGCGGGAGGGGGATACGCAGTATTTT.

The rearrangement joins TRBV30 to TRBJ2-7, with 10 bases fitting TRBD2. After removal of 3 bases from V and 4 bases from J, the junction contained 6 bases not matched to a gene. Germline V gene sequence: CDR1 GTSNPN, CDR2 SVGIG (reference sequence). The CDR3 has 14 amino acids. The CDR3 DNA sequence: TGTGCCTGGAGACTAGCGGGGATTCCTTACGAGCAGTACTTC. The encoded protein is CAWRLAGIPYEQYF.

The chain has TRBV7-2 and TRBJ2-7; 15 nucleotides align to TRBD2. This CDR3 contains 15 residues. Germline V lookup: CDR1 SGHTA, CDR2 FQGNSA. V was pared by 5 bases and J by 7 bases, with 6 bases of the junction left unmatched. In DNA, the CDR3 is TGTGCCAGCAGCCCCGGACTAGCGGGAGGGGGGGAGCAGTACTTC. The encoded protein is CASSPGLAGGGEQYF. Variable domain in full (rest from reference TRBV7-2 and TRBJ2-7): GAGVSQSPSNKVTEKGKDVELRCDPISGHTALYWYRQSLGQGLEFLIYFQGNSAPDKSGLPSDRFSAERTGGSVSTLTIQRTQQEDSAVYLCASSPGLAGGGEQYFGPGTRLTVT.

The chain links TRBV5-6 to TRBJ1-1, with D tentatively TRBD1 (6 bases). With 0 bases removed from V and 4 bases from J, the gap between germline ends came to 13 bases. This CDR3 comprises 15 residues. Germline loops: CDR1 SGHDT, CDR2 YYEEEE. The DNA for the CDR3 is TGTGCCAGCAGCTTGGGCACAGGGAGCGGCACTGAAGCTTTCTTT. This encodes CASSLGTGSGTEAFF.